This T cell receptor (beta chain) was found in a study of T cells after yellow fever vaccination. Each CDR3 protein is one row after TCRdb ran MiXCR on the 5' RACE reads. The table has hundreds of thousands of distinct CDR3 sequences, 15% to 20% seen once. This clonotype appeared a few times. Germline-derived CDR1 and CDR2 are LGHNA and YSLEER. V lost 0 bases and J lost 7, with 15 bases in between. The CDR3 runs 15 residues. The sequences come from PBMCs, collected 15 days after the yellow fever booster vaccination. The rearrangement joins TRBV4-3 to TRBJ1-1, with a weak D call TRBD1 (6 bases). The sequence was collected from a man aged 30 to 45 who received the YFV17D yellow fever vaccine. The CDR3 DNA reads TGCGCCAGCAGCCAAGATAGGGACACGGGGATTGAAGCTTTCTTT. Its translation is CASSQDRDTGIEAFF.